This is a list of T cell receptor beta chains from one sample in a study of CD8 T cells in ankylosing spondylitis. TCRdb passed the 5' RACE reads through MiXCR, listing each CDR3 protein once. The table lists some 250,000 distinct CDR3 sequences, about 11% of them singletons. Source material: blood, either unsorted or a sorted T cell fraction (not recorded which). The source is a male donor with ankylosing spondylitis or in good health (not recorded which). Each CDR3 is given without its conserved first and last residue. The order of the fields is V gene, CDR3 protein.

>TRBV29-1
SVGWGPSSSTDTQY
>TRBV7-9
ASSLPGRTDTQY
>TRBV5-1
ASSLDGVGAF
>TRBV12-3/TRBV12-4
ASSFDRGTYNEQF
>TRBV4-1
ASSQPWGKTYEQY
>TRBV27
ASSSGGDEAF
>TRBV5-1
ASSSQRGDYNEQF
>TRBV12-3/TRBV12-4
ASSLSGIEQY
>TRBV28
ASSFSQGITEAF
>TRBV7-9
ASSPTIGSNTEAF
>TRBV9
ASSVGQDGLWGYT
>TRBV7-2
ASSLDPNQETQY
>TRBV11-2
ASSPGTGGRGTEAF
>TRBV7-9
ASSLARGDGYGYT
>TRBV5-6
ASSLTQISYEQY
>TRBV20-1
SARQLAVYNEQF
>TRBV18
ASSPAGQDQETQY
>TRBV6-6
ASSILPGNEQF
>TRBV7-2
ASSEQGSSPLH
>TRBV9
ASSDRGSSYNEQF
>TRBV19
ASSIPAGRSYGYT
>TRBV13
ASSELGLNTGELF